What follows are 18 T cell receptor beta chains derived from one specimen sequenced in a study of blood T cells in healthy people across ages. Primers used in a second PCR of about 7 to 11 cycles were a sample-barcoded 5' primer and a J-beta primer mix. TCRdb reanalysed the 5' RACE reads using MiXCR and keeps one entry per CDR3 protein. The sample has about 810,000 distinct CDR3 sequences, roughly 35% seen once; the top ten hold 13%. The specimen was blood. The receptors shown here come from a man in his late teens or twenties in good health.

This chain joins TRBV28 and TRBJ1-1, with D possibly matching TRBD1 (5 bases). Germline V gene data show CDR1 as MDHEN and CDR2 as SYDVKM. There are 13 residues in the CDR3. Trimming shortened V by 3 bases and J by 9 bases, and 14 bases separated the two germline ends. The CDR3 is CASSLGVGDKAFF. The CDR3 DNA reads as TGTGCCAGCAGTTTGGGTGTAGGGGATAAAGCTTTCTTT.

This clonotype was counted only a few times. The J gene is TRBJ1-1, the V gene TRBV7-2; D is unresolved. Per germline, CDR1 SGHTA and CDR2 FQGNSA. V was trimmed by 4 bases and J by 6 bases, leaving 18 bases between them. There are 15 residues in the CDR3. CDR3 DNA: TGTGCCAGCAGCTCGCCCGAGCGGGGAAAATCTGAAGCTTTCTTT. Protein sequence: CASSSPERGKSEAFF. The variable domain in full, with the rest retrieved from reference TRBV7-2 and TRBJ1-1, is GAGVSQSPSNKVTEKGKDVELRCDPISGHTALYWYRQSLGQGLEFLIYFQGNSAPDKSGLPSDRFSAERTGGSVSTLTIQRTQQEDSAVYLCASSSPERGKSEAFFGQGTRLTVV.

DNA of the CDR3: TGCGCCAGCAGCTTGCGCGTGGAGGGACAAGAGACCCAGTACTTC. This gives the protein CASSLRVEGQETQYF. The V and J genes are TRBV5-1 and TRBJ2-5; D is perhaps TRBD2 (6 bases). V lost 1 base to trimming and J lost 2 bases, with 12 bases between them. Germline CDR1 is SGHRS and CDR2 is YFSETQ. The CDR3 contains 15 residues.

The count of this clonotype is one. The rearrangement uses TRBV20-1 and TRBJ2-3, with 9 bases that match TRBD2. The germline V gene has CDR1 DFQATT and CDR2 SNEGSKA (reference sequence). The CDR3 is 17 amino acids. V was clipped by 6 bases and J by 0 bases; unmatched bases: 13. The CDR3, as DNA: TGCAGTGCCCAAAACCTCACTAGCGGGCTTAGCACAGATACGCAGTATTTT. Translated, it gives CSAQNLTSGLSTDTQYF.

The chain employs TRBV12-3 or TRBV12-4 and TRBJ2-7, with 8 bases lining up with TRBD1. With V trimmed by 5 bases and J by 3 bases, 9 bases remained unmatched. The CDR3 sequence is 15 residues long. CDR3 bases: TGTGCCAGCAGTCAAACTAGGACAGGGCGCTACGAGCAGTACTTC. Residues: CASSQTRTGRYEQYF.

As for this clonotype: This may be a read error: a much more frequent sequence differs by one nucleotide. The gene calls are TRBV11-1 and TRBJ2-1; 9 bases are shared with TRBD2. The DNA end is more similar to TRBJ2-7, so the J call may be wrong. The length of the CDR3 is 16 residues. Germline assignment: CDR1 SGHAT and CDR2 FQDESV (reference sequence). The DNA for the CDR3 is TGTGCCTGCAGTATTCTAGCGGGGAGCTCCTACAATGAGCAGTACTTC. Its translation is CACSILAGSSYNEQYF.

V gene TRBV12-3 or TRBV12-4 combines with J gene TRBJ2-7; weak D call: TRBD1 (6 bases). The CDR3 contains 15 residues. With 5 bases removed from V and 0 bases from J, the gap between germline ends came to 14 bases. CDR3 nucleotide sequence: TGTGCCAGCAGTATCACAGGGTACCCCTCCTACGAGCAGTACTTC. Translated: CASSITGYPSYEQYF.

This chain links TRBV2 with TRBJ2-5; the D call may be TRBD1 or TRBD2 (5 bases each). CDR3 length: 14 amino acids. V lost 8 bases and J lost 11, with 24 bases in between. CDR1 and CDR2 (germline): SNHLY, FYNNEI. The CDR3 region is CASGPRDHYNEQYF. The CDR3 bases are TGTGCCAGCGGCCCACGGGACCACTACAATGAGCAGTACTTC.

This clonotype was recorded at least ten times. The chain employs TRBV5-5 and TRBJ2-5, with 7 nucleotides matching TRBD1. V was pared by 0 bases and J by 2 bases, with 10 bases of the junction left unmatched. CDR3 length: 17 residues. From germline, CDR1 is SGHKS and CDR2 YYEKEE (reference sequence). The CDR3 loop reads CASSLGRMGQNQETQYF. CDR3 sequence (DNA): TGTGCCAGCAGCTTGGGGCGTATGGGACAGAATCAAGAGACCCAGTACTTC.

This clonotype was found a few times. The chain couples TRBV29-1 to TRBJ1-2; 8 positions agree with TRBD1. Germline loops: CDR1 SQVTM, CDR2 ANQGSEA. The CDR3 is 15 amino acids. The junction had 13 bases not matched to a gene; V was cut back by 6 bases and J by 4 bases. Here the CDR3 reads CSVPDRVQIPYGYTF. DNA for the CDR3: TGCAGCGTCCCGGACAGGGTGCAAATTCCCTATGGCTACACCTTC.

V is TRBV12-3 or TRBV12-4 and J is TRBJ1-4, with 8 bases that match TRBD1. V shed 2 bases, J shed 7 bases, and the junction held 6 bases outside the gene matches. CDR3 length: 15 residues. The CDR3 DNA is TGTGCCAGCAGTTTATTAGGACAGGGAGGTGAAAAACTGTTTTTT. Translated: CASSLLGQGGEKLFF.

This clonotype was counted between two and nine times. The J gene is TRBJ2-5, the V gene TRBV5-5; 7 positions agree with TRBD2. The trim removed 2 bases at V and 1 base at J, leaving 2 bases unmatched. The CDR3 loop spans 14 amino acids. From germline, CDR1 is SGHKS and CDR2 YYEKEE (reference sequence). The CDR3, as DNA: TGTGCCAGCAGCTTTGGGGGGGTCCAAGAGACCCAGTACTTC. Its protein is CASSFGGVQETQYF.

This chain joins TRBV6-2 or TRBV6-3 and TRBJ2-4; no definite D call. The CDR3 consists of 14 residues. The V end lost 3 bases, the J end lost 1 base, and 7 bases lay between the germline ends. Germline V gene data show CDR1 as MNHEY and CDR2 as SVGEGT. The CDR3 here is CASSYGVAKNIQYF. The CDR3 DNA reads as TGTGCCAGCAGTTATGGGGTGGCCAAAAACATTCAGTACTTC.

The V and J genes are TRBV14 and TRBJ2-7, with TRBD1 matching 11 bases. J gave up 1 base and V 3 bases, and 2 bases lay outside the gene matches. The CDR3 contains 15 residues. The germline V gene has CDR1 SGHDN and CDR2 FVKESK. The CDR3 protein is CASSHGQGASYEQYF. The CDR3 bases are TGTGCCAGCAGCCACGGACAGGGGGCGTCCTACGAGCAGTACTTC.

The chain recombines TRBV4-2 with TRBJ1-1; weak D call: TRBD1 (6 bases). The CDR3 contains 18 residues. The germline V gene has CDR1 LGHNA and CDR2 YNFKEQ. Trimming cost V 4 bases and J 0 bases, with 21 bases left between them. CDR3 bases: TGTGCCAGCAGCCGAAGGATGTCGGGGGGCGGTCTGAACACTGAAGCTTTCTTT. This encodes CASSRRMSGGGLNTEAFF.

The chain is built from TRBV29-1 and TRBJ2-7, with D maybe TRBD2 (5 bases). CDR1 is SQVTM, CDR2 ANQGSEA, per germline. The CDR3 consists of 11 residues. Trimming pared 3 bases from V and 2 bases from J, leaving 5 bases between. The CDR3 sequence: CSVEGAYEQYF. The DNA of the CDR3 is TGCAGCGTTGAGGGAGCCTACGAGCAGTACTTC.

Regarding this clonotype: At one of its ends the junction is not consistent with the germline gene, which may arise from a read error. The J gene is TRBJ2-1, the V gene TRBV20-1, with 11 bases aligning to TRBD2. Germline CDR1 is DFQATT and CDR2 is SNEGSKA (reference sequence). This CDR3 spans 14 amino acids. For the CDR3, the DNA is TGCAGTGCCCAAGAGCCTAGCGGGGGGTCTGAGCGGTTCTTC. Its translation is CSAQEPSGGSERFF.

The chain joins TRBV2 to TRBJ2-5; D is uncertain. This CDR3 is built from 10 residues. V was trimmed by 2 bases and J by 11 bases, leaving 6 bases between them. Germline V gives CDR1 SNHLY, CDR2 FYNNEI. CDR3 region: CASSEIKQYF. The CDR3 DNA sequence: TGTGCCAGCAGTGAAATCAAGCAGTACTTC.